The clone carrying this T cell receptor (beta chain) appeared once. The antigen remains undetermined. The sample is drawn from a study of cytomegalovirus exposure and HLA in healthy donors. Findings and limits, study-wide: A missense DCLRE1C variant was associated with V- and J-gene trimming of TCR beta chains in a later analysis, and an independent cohort replicated the association.

PCR amplification relied on 60 Vbeta primers (plus 13 Jbeta primers). Clones were read by immunoSEQ multiplex PCR, and TCRdb kept only the in-frame ones, dropping some. The sample contains over 110,000 clones, over 60% of which appear only once. The trim removed 5 bases at V and 2 bases at J, leaving 4 bases unmatched. Germline V gives CDR1 SNHLY, CDR2 FYNNEI. The CDR3 extends over 15 amino acids. This clonotype was obtained from a male donor in good health and CMV-seropositive. The chain is built from TRBV2 and TRBJ1-2; 11 bases map to TRBD1. Material: PBMCs. The CDR3 nucleotides are TGTGCCAGCAGTATAGGACAGGGGGCAAACTATGGCTACACCTTC. Protein: CASSIGQGANYGYTF.